These 21 T cell receptor beta chains were sequenced from one sample in a study of response to subunit inactivated influenza vaccine. Using its own MiXCR run on the RT-PCR reads, TCRdb lists one record per CDR3 protein. The sample shows just under 550,000 distinct CDR3 sequences, around a quarter of them seen only once. This sample also appeared in a second study, on T cells expressing NK-cell markers. That publication notes: The cDNA for TCR beta came from 5'RACE template switching with UMIs.

Sequenced material: CD4+ T cells sorted from PBMCs, taken less than 13 days after vaccination. All receptors come from a man aged 50 to 59 who received an inactivated influenza vaccine.

The genes are TRBV29-1 and TRBJ2-7; possibly TRBD2 for D (6 bases). CDR3 length equals 14 residues. In germline, CDR1 is SQVTM, CDR2 ANQGSEA. Trimming removed 6 bases at V and 3 bases at J, with 18 bases between. CDR3 DNA: TGCAGCGTAGAGGGACCTGGGGGGTACTACGAGCAGTACTTC. Residues: CSVEGPGGYYEQYF.

This clonotype occurred a few times. The chain couples TRBV11-2 to TRBJ1-1, with D hard to call. V lost 5 bases and J lost 0, with 13 bases in between. CDR3 length: 15 residues. The germline CDR1 and CDR2 sequences are SGHAT and FQNNGV. CDR3 amino acids: CASSPPKGLNTEAFF. Written as DNA, the CDR3 is TGTGCCAGCAGCCCCCCGAAGGGTCTGAACACTGAAGCTTTCTTT. Full variable domain (missing parts from reference TRBV11-2 and TRBJ1-1): EAGVAQSPRYKIIEKRQSVAFWCNPISGHATLYWYQQILGQGPKLLIQFQNNGVVDDSQLPKDRFSAERLKGVDSTLKIQPAKLEDSAVYLCASSPPKGLNTEAFFGQGTRLTVV.

This clonotype has only a few counts. The chain combines TRBV10-3 with TRBJ2-1; 9 bases are shared with TRBD2. Trimming took 6 bases from V and 9 from J; bases not matched to a gene: 12. Germline values: CDR1 ENHRY, CDR2 SYGVKD. The CDR3 consists of 15 residues. The CDR3 nucleotides are TGTGCCATCAGCGAACCGGGACTAGCATCCGGTGAGCAGTTCTTC. Encoded protein: CAISEPGLASGEQFF.

The CDR3 region has the DNA TGTGCCAGCAGCGTAGCCGGGACTTTCACCGGGGAGCTGTTTTTT. Translation gives CASSVAGTFTGELFF. The chain joins TRBV11-2 to TRBJ2-2; a weak D match, TRBD2 (6 bases). This CDR3 spans 15 amino acids. Germline V gene sequence: CDR1 SGHAT, CDR2 FQNNGV. V was shortened by 5 bases and J by 4 bases, with 14 bases between the two germline ends.

The genes are TRBV18 and TRBJ2-3; D is uncertain. With 4 bases removed from V and 4 bases from J, the gap between germline ends came to 21 bases. Germline CDR1 is KGHSH and CDR2 is LQKENI. The CDR3 loop spans 17 amino acids. In nucleotides, the CDR3 is TGTGCCAGCTCACTCCTGGTCAGAACCCACAGTCCAGATACGCAGTATTTT. Translating it yields CASSLLVRTHSPDTQYF.

Details on this clonotype: One end of the junction does not line up with germline, which may come from a read error. The chain joins TRBV5-1 to TRBJ2-7; D possibly matches TRBD1 or TRBD2 (5 bases each). Germline V gene data show CDR1 as SGHRS and CDR2 as YFSETQ. CDR3 length: 13 residues. The CDR3 nucleotides read TGTGCCAGCAGCCGGGACGGCTCCTACGAGCAGTACTTC. This codes for CASSRDGSYEQYF.

The V and J genes are TRBV6-5 and TRBJ2-1; 15 bases map to TRBD2. Trimming cost V 7 bases and J 7 bases; bases outside gene matches: 8. The CDR3 loop spans 16 amino acids. The germline V gene encodes CDR1 MNHEY and CDR2 SVGAGI. CDR3 residues: CASIKTGTSGRNEQFF. Here the CDR3 DNA reads TGTGCCAGCATTAAAACAGGGACTAGCGGGAGGAATGAGCAGTTCTTC.

The rearrangement uses TRBV5-8 and TRBJ2-7; tentatively, D is TRBD2 (5 bases). CDR1 and CDR2 (germline): SGHTS, YDEGEE. The V gene lost 5 bases and the J gene lost 6 bases, with 12 bases spanning the gap. The CDR3 runs to 12 residues. Written as DNA, the CDR3 is TGTGCCAGCAGAGCCGGTGGAGGCGAGCAGTACTTC. It is translated as CASRAGGGEQYF.

The rearrangement joins TRBV5-1 to TRBJ2-1; TRBD2 is a possible D gene (7 bases). Deletions cut 2 bases from V and 5 bases from J, with 14 bases between. Germline values: CDR1 SGHRS, CDR2 YFSETQ. The CDR3 consists of 15 residues. DNA for the CDR3: TGCGCCAGCAGCTTCATTCGGGGGGCAGACAATGAGCAGTTCTTC. It encodes CASSFIRGADNEQFF.

The chain recombines TRBV20-1 with TRBJ2-2, with TRBD1 matching 7 bases. There are 13 residues in the CDR3. Germline CDR1 is DFQATT and CDR2 is SNEGSKA (reference sequence). Trimming took 1 base from V and 7 from J; bases not matched to a gene: 3. The CDR3 nucleotides read TGCAGTGCTAGAGCGACAGGGATCGGGGAGCTGTTTTTT. Its protein is CSARATGIGELFF.

The chain recombines TRBV3-1 with TRBJ1-1; the D is unclear. The CDR3 spans 14 residues. V was pared by 4 bases and J by 0 bases, with 9 bases between. Germline CDR1 is LGHDT and CDR2 is YNNKEL (reference sequence). This CDR3 reads CASSPTLMNTEAFF. Written as DNA, the CDR3 is TGTGCCAGCAGCCCGACACTGATGAACACTGAAGCTTTCTTT.

This chain links TRBV28 with TRBJ2-4; D unresolved. Trimming left V 5 bases short and J 0 bases short, with 23 bases between. Germline-derived CDR1 and CDR2 are MDHEN and SYDVKM. The CDR3 is 19 residues long. The CDR3 here is CASSPKIFPTWLAKNIQYF. CDR3 sequence (DNA): TGTGCCAGCAGTCCGAAAATATTCCCGACCTGGTTAGCCAAAAACATTCAGTACTTC.

This clonotype occurred a few times. At one end the junction does not follow the germline gene, possibly because of a read error. V and J are TRBV12-3 or TRBV12-4 and TRBJ1-1; D may be TRBD1 (6 bases). The length of the CDR3 is 14 residues. The CDR3: CASSLGGGITEAFF. The CDR3 DNA reads TGTGCCAGCAGCTTAGGGGGGGGAATAACTGAAGCTTTCTTT.

In its sample, this clonotype was seen a few times. The chain combines TRBV27 with TRBJ2-6, with 11 positions matching TRBD1. In germline, CDR1 is MNHEY, CDR2 SMNVEV (reference sequence). J lost 0 bases, V lost 7 bases, and 5 bases had no gene match. The CDR3 is 17 residues long. CDR3 coding DNA: TGTGCCAGCACTTCCGGGACAGGGGGCTCTGGGGCCAACGTCCTGACTTTC. It encodes CASTSGTGGSGANVLTF.

This clonotype has only a few counts. The rearrangement links TRBV14 to TRBJ2-7, with D tentatively TRBD2 (5 bases). CDR1 and CDR2 (germline): SGHDN, FVKESK. The CDR3 runs to 14 residues. V dropped 4 bases and J dropped 2 bases, with 12 bases sitting between them. The chain's CDR3 is CASSPGVPTYEQYF. The CDR3 coding sequence is TGTGCCAGCAGCCCCGGGGTCCCAACCTACGAGCAGTACTTC.

This clonotype was seen more than once but under ten times. The rearrangement uses TRBV12-3 or TRBV12-4 and TRBJ2-5, with D perhaps assigned TRBD1 or TRBD2 (7 bases each). The CDR3 length is 17 residues. The V gene lost 6 bases and the J gene lost 5 bases, with 25 bases spanning the gap. In nucleotides, the CDR3 is TGTGCCAGCAGCCTCACCCCGGGACTGCAGGGGGGGGAGACCCAGTACTTC. This codes for CASSLTPGLQGGETQYF.

This clonotype was counted ten times or more. The chain couples TRBV4-1 to TRBJ2-1, with TRBD2 matching over 8 bases. The CDR3 runs to 22 residues. V lost 0 bases to trimming and J lost 0 bases; unmatched junction nucleotides: 19. Germline CDR1 reads MGHRA; CDR2 reads YSYEKL. The CDR3, as DNA: TGCGCCAGCAGCCAAGATCGGTATCTGGGCGGGGGGTCGAAACCCTCCTACAATGAGCAGTTCTTC. Translation: CASSQDRYLGGGSKPSYNEQFF.

The rearrangement links TRBV12-3 or TRBV12-4 to TRBJ1-4, with D tentatively TRBD1 (5 bases). V shed 7 bases and J shed 7 bases, with 13 bases lying between them. The CDR3 contains 13 residues. This chain's CDR3 is CASTGLAGEKLFF. Here the CDR3 DNA reads TGTGCCAGCACGGGACTCGCCGGTGAAAAACTGTTTTTT.

The chain recombines TRBV28 with TRBJ2-7; 7 bases align to TRBD1. The germline CDR1 and CDR2 sequences are MDHEN and SYDVKM. This CDR3 is 14 amino acids long. The junction had 10 bases not matched to a gene; V was cut back by 6 bases and J by 5 bases. The CDR3 DNA is TGTGCCAGCAGGCCTCATGGGGACAGAGACGAGCAGTACTTC. Translating gives CASRPHGDRDEQYF.

This clonotype was detected many times. The V and J genes are TRBV20-1 and TRBJ2-1; 14 nucleotides match TRBD2. From germline, CDR1 is DFQATT and CDR2 SNEGSKA (reference sequence). V was clipped by 5 bases and J by 6 bases; unmatched bases: 3. The CDR3 is made up of 14 amino acids. The CDR3: CSAAGTSGSNEQFF. The DNA of the CDR3 is TGCAGTGCTGCCGGGACTAGCGGGAGCAATGAGCAGTTCTTC.

This clonotype was recorded many times. V and J are TRBV4-3 and TRBJ1-2; tentative D call: TRBD1 (6 bases). CDR3 length equals 17 residues. Trimming took 0 bases from V and 0 from J, leaving 14 bases between them. Germline V gene sequence: CDR1 LGHNA, CDR2 YSLEER. The CDR3 DNA is TGCGCCAGCAGCCAAGATGGGGGCAGGATCCCTAACTATGGCTACACCTTC. Translation gives CASSQDGGRIPNYGYTF.